Here is one T cell receptor beta chain with its context. Its specificity is not known. These data originate in a study of shared clonotypes between healthy human individuals. Losses at the gene ends were 1 base for V and 3 bases for J; bases not matched to a gene: 14. Germline CDR1 is MNHEY and CDR2 is SMNVEV (reference sequence). The CDR3 is made up of 21 amino acids. Study findings and constraints: Relative to their counterparts shared across all four donors, non-shared clonotypes exhibited diminished generation probabilities. Despite large depth, sorted-subset datasets appeared incompletely sequenced.

The assay was immunoSEQ multiplex PCR, and TCRdb's table has in-frame clones only and misses some. The sample holds 850,000 to 1,200,000 clones, approximately 76% seen once. This chain uses TRBV27 with TRBJ2-2; 13 bases line up with TRBD2. The sequenced sample was memory CD4+ T cells sorted from blood. Subset given: CD45RA-negative fraction. This receptor was identified in a young man in good health. Here the CDR3 DNA reads TGTGCCAGCAGTTTATATTCCGGACTAGCGGGAGCCGGGAGTTACACCGGGGAGCTGTTTTTT. Protein product: CASSLYSGLAGAGSYTGELFF.